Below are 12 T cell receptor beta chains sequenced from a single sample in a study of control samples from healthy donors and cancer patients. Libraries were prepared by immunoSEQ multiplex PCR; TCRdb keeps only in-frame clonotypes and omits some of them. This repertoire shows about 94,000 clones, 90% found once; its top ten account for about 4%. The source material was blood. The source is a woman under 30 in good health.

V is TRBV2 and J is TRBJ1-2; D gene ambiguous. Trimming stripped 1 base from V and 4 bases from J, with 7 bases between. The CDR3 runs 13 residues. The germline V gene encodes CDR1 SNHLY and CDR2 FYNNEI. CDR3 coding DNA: TGTGCCAGCAGTGAAGGTACTTCCTATGGCTACACCTTC. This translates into CASSEGTSYGYTF. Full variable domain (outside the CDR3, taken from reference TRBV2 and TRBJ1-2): EPEVTQTPSHQVTQMGQEVILRCVPISNHLYFYWYRQILGQKVEFLVSFYNNEISEKSEIFDDQFSVERPDGSNFTLKIRSTKLEDSAMYFCASSEGTSYGYTFGSGTRLTVV.

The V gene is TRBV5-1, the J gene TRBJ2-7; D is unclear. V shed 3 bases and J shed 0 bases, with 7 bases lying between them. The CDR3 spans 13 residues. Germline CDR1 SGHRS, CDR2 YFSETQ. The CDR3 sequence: CASSSSSSYEQYF. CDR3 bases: TGCGCCAGCAGCTCCTCCAGCTCCTACGAGCAGTACTTC.

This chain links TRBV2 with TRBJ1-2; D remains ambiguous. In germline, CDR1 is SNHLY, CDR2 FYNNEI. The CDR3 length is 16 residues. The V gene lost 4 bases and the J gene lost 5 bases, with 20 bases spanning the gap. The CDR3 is CASSVRGGEGGYGYTF. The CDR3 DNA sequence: TGTGCCAGCAGTGTTCGAGGCGGGGAGGGAGGATATGGCTACACCTTC. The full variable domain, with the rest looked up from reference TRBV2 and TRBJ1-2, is EPEVTQTPSHQVTQMGQEVILRCVPISNHLYFYWYRQILGQKVEFLVSFYNNEISEKSEIFDDQFSVERPDGSNFTLKIRSTKLEDSAMYFCASSVRGGEGGYGYTFGSGTRLTVV.

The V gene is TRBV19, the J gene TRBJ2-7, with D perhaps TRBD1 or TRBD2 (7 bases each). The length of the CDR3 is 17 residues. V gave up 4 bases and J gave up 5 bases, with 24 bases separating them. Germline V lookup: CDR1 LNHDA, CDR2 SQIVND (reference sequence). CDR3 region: CASSTNRIRGGTDEQYF. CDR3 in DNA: TGTGCCAGTAGTACCAATCGAATCAGGGGGGGAACAGACGAGCAGTACTTC.

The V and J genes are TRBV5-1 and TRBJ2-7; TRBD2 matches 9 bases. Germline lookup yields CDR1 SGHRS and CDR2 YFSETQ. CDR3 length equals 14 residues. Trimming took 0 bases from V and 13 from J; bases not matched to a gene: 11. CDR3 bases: TGCGCCAGCAGCTTGGATGCCCCTGGCGGGGGGGCCTACTTC. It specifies CASSLDAPGGGAYF.

CDR3 loop: CASSGELYEQYF. The CDR3 DNA follows: TGTGCCAGCAGCGGAGAGCTGTACGAGCAGTACTTC. This chain joins TRBV13 and TRBJ2-7; the D is unclear. The V end lost 5 bases, the J end lost 4 bases, and 9 bases lay between the germline ends. This CDR3 comprises 12 residues. Germline V CDR1 and CDR2: PRHDT, FYEKMQ (reference sequence).

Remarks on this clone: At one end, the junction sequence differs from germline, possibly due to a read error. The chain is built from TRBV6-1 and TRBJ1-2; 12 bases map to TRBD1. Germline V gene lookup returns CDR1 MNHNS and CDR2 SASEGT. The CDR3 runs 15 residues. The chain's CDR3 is CASSQAGTGGSGYTF. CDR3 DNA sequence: TGTGCCAGCAGTCAAGCCGGGACAGGGGGCAGTGGCTACACCTTC.

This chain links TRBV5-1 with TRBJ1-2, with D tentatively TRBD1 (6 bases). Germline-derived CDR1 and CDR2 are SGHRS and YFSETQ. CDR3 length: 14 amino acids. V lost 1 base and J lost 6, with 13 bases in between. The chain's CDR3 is CASSLTGTEDGYTF. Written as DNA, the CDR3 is TGCGCCAGCAGCTTGACAGGGACTGAGGATGGCTACACCTTC.

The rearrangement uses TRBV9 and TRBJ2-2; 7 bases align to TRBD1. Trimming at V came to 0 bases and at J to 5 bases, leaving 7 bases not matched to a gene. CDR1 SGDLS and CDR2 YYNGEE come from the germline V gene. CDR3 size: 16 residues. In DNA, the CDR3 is TGTGCCAGCAGCGTAGGTGACAGGGCCCCAACCGGGGAGCTGTTTTTT. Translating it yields CASSVGDRAPTGELFF.

CDR3 DNA: TGTGCCAGTTCGGACAGGGTCCTCTATGGCTACACCTTC. Translation: CASSDRVLYGYTF. The chain is built from TRBV6-5 and TRBJ1-2; the match to TRBD1 covers 8 bases. Unmatched junction bases numbered 7, after V lost 9 bases and J lost 4 bases. The CDR3 extends over 13 amino acids. The germline CDR1 and CDR2 sequences are MNHEY and SVGAGI.

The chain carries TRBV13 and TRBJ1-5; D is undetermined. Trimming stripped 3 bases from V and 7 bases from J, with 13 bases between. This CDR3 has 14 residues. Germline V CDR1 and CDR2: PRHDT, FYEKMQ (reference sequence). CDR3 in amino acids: CASSFGRIGQPQHF. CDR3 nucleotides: TGTGCCAGCAGCTTCGGACGGATTGGACAGCCCCAGCATTTT.

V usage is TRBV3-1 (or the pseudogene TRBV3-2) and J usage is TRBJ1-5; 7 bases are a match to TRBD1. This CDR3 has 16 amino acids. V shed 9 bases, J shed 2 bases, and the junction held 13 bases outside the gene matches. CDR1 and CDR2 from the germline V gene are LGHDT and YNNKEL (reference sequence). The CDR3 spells CASSDRSMGGNQPQHF. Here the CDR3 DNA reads TGTGCCAGTTCGGACAGGAGTATGGGGGGCAATCAGCCCCAGCATTTT.